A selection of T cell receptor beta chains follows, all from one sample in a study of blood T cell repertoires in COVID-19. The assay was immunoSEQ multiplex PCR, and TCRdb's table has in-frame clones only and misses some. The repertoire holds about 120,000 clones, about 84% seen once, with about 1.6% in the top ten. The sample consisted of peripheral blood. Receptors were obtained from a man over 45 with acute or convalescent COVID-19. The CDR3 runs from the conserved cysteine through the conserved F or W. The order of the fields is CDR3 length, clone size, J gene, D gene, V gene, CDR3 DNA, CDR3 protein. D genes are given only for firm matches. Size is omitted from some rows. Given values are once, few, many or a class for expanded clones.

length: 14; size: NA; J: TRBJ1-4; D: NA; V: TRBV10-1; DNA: TGCGCCAGCAGTGAAGGAGGCCAGCCTGAAAAACTGTTTTTT; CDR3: CASSEGGQPEKLFF
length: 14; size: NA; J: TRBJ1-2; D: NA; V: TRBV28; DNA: TGTGCCAGCAGGACCTCCGGGGGAGCGTATGGCTACACCTTC; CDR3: CASRTSGGAYGYTF
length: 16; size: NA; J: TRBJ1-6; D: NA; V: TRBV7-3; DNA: TGTGCCAGCAGTTTTCAACCGCCAGGGAATAATTCACCCCTCCACTTT; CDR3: CASSFQPPGNNSPLHF
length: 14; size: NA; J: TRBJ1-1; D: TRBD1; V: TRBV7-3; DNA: TGTGCCAGCAGCTCCGGGACAGGGGCCACTGAAGCTTTCTTT; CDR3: CASSSGTGATEAFF
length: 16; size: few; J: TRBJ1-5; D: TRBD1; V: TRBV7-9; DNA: TGTGCCAGCAGCCTCGGACAGGCAGTAAGCAATCAGCCCCAGCATTTT; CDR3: CASSLGQAVSNQPQHF
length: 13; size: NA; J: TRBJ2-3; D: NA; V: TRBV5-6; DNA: TGTGCCAGCAGCTTGGGCCGCAGAGATACGCAGTATTTT; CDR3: CASSLGRRDTQYF
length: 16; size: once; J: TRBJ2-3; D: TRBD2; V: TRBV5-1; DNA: TGCGCCAGCAGCGTTCGGGCGGGGGGTAGCACAGATACGCAGTATTTT; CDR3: CASSVRAGGSTDTQYF
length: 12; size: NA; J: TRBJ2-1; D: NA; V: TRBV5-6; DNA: TGTGCCAGCAGCCAACAGAAGAATGAGCAGTTCTTC; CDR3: CASSQQKNEQFF
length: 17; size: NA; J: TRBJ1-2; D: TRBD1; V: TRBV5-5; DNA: TGTGCCAGCAGCTTGGTAGCCCTCGGACAGGGGCGGTATGGCTACACCTTC; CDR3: CASSLVALGQGRYGYTF
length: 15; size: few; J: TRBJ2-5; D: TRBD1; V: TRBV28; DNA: TGTGCCAGCAGTTTTTGGCAGGGGGCACAAGAGACCCAGTACTTC; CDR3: CASSFWQGAQETQYF
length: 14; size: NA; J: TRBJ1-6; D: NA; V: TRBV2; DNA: TGTGCCAGCAGTGGACAAGGGGTTCGGTCACCCCTCCACTTT; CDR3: CASSGQGVRSPLHF
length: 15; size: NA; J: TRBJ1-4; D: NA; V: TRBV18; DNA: TGTGCCAGCTCTCGAGGCGGACAACCTAATGAAAAACTGTTTTTT; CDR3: CASSRGGQPNEKLFF
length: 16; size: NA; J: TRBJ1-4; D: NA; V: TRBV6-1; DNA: TGTGCCAGCAGTGCCTCGGACAGACCAACTAATGAAAAACTGTTTTTT; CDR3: CASSASDRPTNEKLFF
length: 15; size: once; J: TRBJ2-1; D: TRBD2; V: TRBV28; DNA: TGTGCCAGCAGTGGAGCGGGGGGAAAGTACAATGAGCAGTTCTTC; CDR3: CASSGAGGKYNEQFF
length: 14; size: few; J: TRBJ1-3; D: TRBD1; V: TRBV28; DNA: TGTGCCAGCAGTCCGACAGGGTCCGGAAACACCATATATTTT; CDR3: CASSPTGSGNTIYF
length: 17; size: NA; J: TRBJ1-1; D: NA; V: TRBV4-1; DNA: TGCGCCAGCAGCCAAGAAGATGCAGGTCCAGGGAACACTGAAGCTTTCTTT; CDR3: CASSQEDAGPGNTEAFF
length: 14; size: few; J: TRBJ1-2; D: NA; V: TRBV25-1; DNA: TGTGCCAGCAGTGAATACGACTCTAACTATGGCTACACCTTC; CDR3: CASSEYDSNYGYTF
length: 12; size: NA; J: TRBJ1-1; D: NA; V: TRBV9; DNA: TGTGCCAGCAGCGTAGGTCAGGGGCGAACTTTCTTT; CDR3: CASSVGQGRTFF
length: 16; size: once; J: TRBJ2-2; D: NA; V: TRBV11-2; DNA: TGTGCCAGCAGCTCAAGGGGGGGTCTCCTCACCGGGGAGCTGTTTTTT; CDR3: CASSSRGGLLTGELFF
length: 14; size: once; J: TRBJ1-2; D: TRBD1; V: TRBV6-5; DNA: TGTGCCACGCGGCCCGGGACAGGGGGCTATGGCTACACCTTC; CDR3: CATRPGTGGYGYTF
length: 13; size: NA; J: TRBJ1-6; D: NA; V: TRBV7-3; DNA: TGTGCCAGCAGGGCACAACATAATTCACCCCTCCACTTT; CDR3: CASRAQHNSPLHF
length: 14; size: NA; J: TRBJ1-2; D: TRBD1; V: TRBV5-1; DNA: TGCGCCAGCAGCTTGGCAGGGGGCGCGGGTGGCTACACCTTC; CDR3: CASSLAGGAGGYTF
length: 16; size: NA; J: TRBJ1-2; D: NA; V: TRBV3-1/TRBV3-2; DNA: TGTGCCAGCAGCCAAGCCCCCGGGAGCAGGGCTGGGGGCTACACCTTC; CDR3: CASSQAPGSRAGGYTF
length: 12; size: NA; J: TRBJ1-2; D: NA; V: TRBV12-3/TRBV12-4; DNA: TGTGCCAGCAGTTTAAACACCTATGGCTACACCTTC; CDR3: CASSLNTYGYTF
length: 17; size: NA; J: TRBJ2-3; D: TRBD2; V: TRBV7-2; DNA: TGTGCCAGCAGCTTAAATGGTGGCGGGGGGCCGAAAAATACGCAGTATTTT; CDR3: CASSLNGGGGPKNTQYF
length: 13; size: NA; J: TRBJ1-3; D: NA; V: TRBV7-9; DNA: TGTGCCAGCAGGCAGAACTCTGGAAACACCATATATTTT; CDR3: CASRQNSGNTIYF
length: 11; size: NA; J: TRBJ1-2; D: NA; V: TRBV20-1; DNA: TGCAGTGCTAGGGGCATCGATGGCTACACCTTC; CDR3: CSARGIDGYTF
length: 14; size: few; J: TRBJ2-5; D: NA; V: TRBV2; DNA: TGTGCCAGCAGTGAAGCGCTTCGAGGGGAGACCCAGTACTTC; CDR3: CASSEALRGETQYF
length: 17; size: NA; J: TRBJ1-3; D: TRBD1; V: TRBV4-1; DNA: TGCGCCAGCAGTCTTGAGAATCAGGGGGCGTCTGGAAACACCATATATTTT; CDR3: CASSLENQGASGNTIYF
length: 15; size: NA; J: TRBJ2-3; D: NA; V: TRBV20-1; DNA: TGCAGTGCTAGTCGGGCCAGCGGAACCACAGATACGCAGTATTTT; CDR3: CSASRASGTTDTQYF
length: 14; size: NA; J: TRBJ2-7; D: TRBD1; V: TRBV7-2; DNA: TGTGCCAGCAGCCCGGGACAGCCCGCCTATGGGCAGTACTTC; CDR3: CASSPGQPAYGQYF
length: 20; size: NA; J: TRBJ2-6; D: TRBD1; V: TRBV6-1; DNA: TGTGCCAGCAGTGAAGCTCCGGGACAGGCCTCCATGGCTGGGGCCAACGTCCTGACTTTC; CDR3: CASSEAPGQASMAGANVLTF
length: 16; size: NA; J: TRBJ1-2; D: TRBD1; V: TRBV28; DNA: TGTGCCAGCAGTTTGGTTAGGAGAACAGGGGGCCATGGCTACACCTTC; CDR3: CASSLVRRTGGHGYTF
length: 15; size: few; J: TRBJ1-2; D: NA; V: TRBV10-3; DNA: TGTGCCATCCGAGGGGGACCCGATCCTAACTATGGCTACACCTTC; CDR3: CAIRGGPDPNYGYTF
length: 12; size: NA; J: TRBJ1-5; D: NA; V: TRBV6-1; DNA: TGTGCCAGCAGTGAGTCGGCTTTCGGAGGGCATTTT; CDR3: CASSESAFGGHF
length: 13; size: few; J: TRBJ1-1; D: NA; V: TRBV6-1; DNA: TGTGCCAGCAGTGAAGCTGGGCCCACTGAAGCTTTCTTT; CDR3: CASSEAGPTEAFF
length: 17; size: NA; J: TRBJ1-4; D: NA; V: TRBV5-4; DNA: TGTGCCAGCAGCTTGGGAGGGCCAGCGCGAGGGAATGAAAAACTGTTTTTT; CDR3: CASSLGGPARGNEKLFF
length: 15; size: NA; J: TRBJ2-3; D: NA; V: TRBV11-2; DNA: TGTGCCAGCAGCCTCACAGAGAGACACACAGATACGCAGTATTTT; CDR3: CASSLTERHTDTQYF
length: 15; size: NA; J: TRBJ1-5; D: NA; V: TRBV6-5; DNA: TGTGCCAGCAGTTACTCGTACAGGGCGAACCAGCCCCAGCATTTT; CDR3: CASSYSYRANQPQHF
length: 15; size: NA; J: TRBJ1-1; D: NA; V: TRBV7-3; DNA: TGTGCCAGCAGCCTATTTGGACGGGAGAACACTGAAGCTTTCTTT; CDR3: CASSLFGRENTEAFF
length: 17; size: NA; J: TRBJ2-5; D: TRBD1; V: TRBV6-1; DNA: TGTGCCAGCAGTGAATGGTCAGGGACAGTAACTAAAGAGACCCAGTACTTC; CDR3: CASSEWSGTVTKETQYF
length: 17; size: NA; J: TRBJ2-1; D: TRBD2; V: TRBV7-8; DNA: TGTGCCAGCAGCTTAGGGCGGGGGGACCTCTCCTACAATGAGCAGTTCTTC; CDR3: CASSLGRGDLSYNEQFF
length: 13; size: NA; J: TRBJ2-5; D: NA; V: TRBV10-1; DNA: TGCGCCAGCAGTGAGTCCCCGGGAGAGACCCAGTACTTC; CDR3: CASSESPGETQYF
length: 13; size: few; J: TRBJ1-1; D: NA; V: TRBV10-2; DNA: TGCGCCAGCAAGGTCAACAGGAACACTGAAGCTTTCTTT; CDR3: CASKVNRNTEAFF
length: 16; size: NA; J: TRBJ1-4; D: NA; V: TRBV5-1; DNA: TGCGCCAGCAGCCCACCTCTCGGGAATTCAAATGAAAAACTGTTTTTT; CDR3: CASSPPLGNSNEKLFF
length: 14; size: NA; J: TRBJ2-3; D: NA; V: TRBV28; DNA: TGTGCCAGCAGTTCTGCGACGAACAGAGATACGCAGTATTTT; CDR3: CASSSATNRDTQYF
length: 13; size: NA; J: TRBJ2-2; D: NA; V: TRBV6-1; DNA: TGTGCCAGCAGTGGGGGAGGCACCGGGGAGCTGTTTTTT; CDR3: CASSGGGTGELFF
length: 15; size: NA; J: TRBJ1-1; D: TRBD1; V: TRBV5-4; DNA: TGTGCCAGCAGCTGGCCCGGGACAGGGATCGAGAAAGCTTTCTTT; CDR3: CASSWPGTGIEKAFF
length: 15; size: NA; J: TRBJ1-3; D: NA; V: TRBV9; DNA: TGTGCCAGCAGCCGGCTTTCGGGGACTGGAAACACCATATATTTT; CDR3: CASSRLSGTGNTIYF
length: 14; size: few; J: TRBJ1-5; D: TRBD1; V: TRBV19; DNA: TGTGCCAGTAGCCCAGGGGGCCAATATCAGCCCCAGCATTTT; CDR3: CASSPGGQYQPQHF